Listed here is a single T cell receptor (beta chain). What it binds is unknown. The data were taken from a study of OX40 agonist ivuxolimab in advanced cancers. Study details: Administration of intravenous ivuxolimab to patients occurred every 2 weeks at 0.01 to 10 mg/kg. Having had anti-PD-1, anti-PD-L1 or anti-CTLA-4 therapy before was allowed, and around 44% had some. Notes on the study in general: By week 6 at 0.1 to 3.0 mg/kg, blood CD4+ and CD8+ T cells had expanded clonally.

Using immunoSEQ multiplex PCR, the repertoire was profiled, and TCRdb retains in-frame clones only, with some absent. The data show tens of thousands of clones, approximately 82% seen once. CDR3 length equals 14 residues. The germline V gene encodes CDR1 MNHNS and CDR2 SASEGT. Trimming stripped 0 bases from V and 4 bases from J, with 7 bases between. V gene TRBV6-1 combines with J gene TRBJ1-5, with D uncertain. The TCR sequence derives from an adult with an advanced solid tumor such as melanoma, head and neck, liver or kidney cancer. The sequencing here drew on CD4+ or CD8+ T cells sorted from blood, taken in a trial of the OX40 agonist ivuxolimab. The CDR3 region is CASSEAWGNQPQHF. The CDR3 nucleotides are TGTGCCAGCAGTGAAGCGTGGGGTAATCAGCCCCAGCATTTT.